One T cell receptor beta chain is described in this entry. The antigen is undetermined. The sample comes from a study of T cells in Graves' hyperthyroidism and ophthalmopathy. Overall study findings and caveats: Appearing also in blood were most of the thyroid clonotypes expanded above 0.001.

Amplification of TCR beta CDR3 regions was performed using RNA transcripts as template. The primer set for the first-round RT-PCR of the TCR CDR3 was HTBI. TCRdb passed the multiplex PCR reads through MiXCR, listing each CDR3 protein once. The repertoire holds 650,000 to 800,000 distinct CDR3 sequences, with about 45% as singletons. The germline CDR1 and CDR2 sequences are SGHRS and YFSETQ. The V gene lost 0 bases and the J gene lost 3 bases, with 10 bases spanning the gap. The CDR3 loop spans 15 amino acids. The genes are TRBV5-1 and TRBJ1-5; unclear D gene. The sequence was collected from an adult man with Graves' disease, either hyperthyroidism or ophthalmopathy (not recorded which). The sample taken for sequencing was peripheral blood or thyroid tissue (not recorded which). The CDR3 coding sequence is TGCGCCAGCAGCTTGGCCGGCAGGCTCAATCAGCCCCAGCATTTT. It yields the protein CASSLAGRLNQPQHF.